The 3 T cell receptor beta chains listed next were all sequenced from one sample in a study of human T cells and chemical hapten exposure. TCRdb fed the RACE reads into MiXCR, producing one record per CDR3 protein. Found here are fewer than 300,000 distinct CDR3 sequences, almost 8% of them singletons; the top ten hold roughly 1.2%. Time point here: pre-sensitization, week 0. Treatment denoted: therapeutic diphenylcyclopropenone sensitization with weekly scalp DPC. Here the sequenced sample was whole blood, taken in connection with sensitization to the hapten diphenylcyclopropenone (DPC). These receptors were taken from a man aged 18 to 30 with alopecia areata. Some clones in this sample may be carry-over from other donors' samples.

Details on this clonotype: This may arise from a read error, as a much more abundant clone is one base away. CDR3 in amino acids: CATSLSRQESQYF. As DNA, the CDR3 is TGTGCCACCAGCCTGTCTCGCCAAGAGTCCCAGTACTTC. The chain uses TRBV15 and TRBJ2-5; no clear D. CDR3 size: 13 residues. CDR1 and CDR2 from the germline V gene are LNHNV and YYDKDF (reference sequence).

This clonotype was detected a few times. The chain is built from TRBV7-8 and TRBJ1-4, with D perhaps TRBD1 (5 bases). Per the germline V gene, CDR1 is SGHVS and CDR2 is FQNEAQ. This CDR3 is 15 amino acids long. V shed 1 base and J shed 1 base, with 7 bases lying between them. The CDR3: CASSLDGGTNEKLFF. The CDR3 DNA reads as TGTGCCAGCAGCTTAGACGGGGGAACTAATGAAAAACTGTTTTTT.

This clonotype showed up just a few times. The chain carries TRBV4-2 and TRBJ2-1, with 12 positions matching TRBD2. CDR1 and CDR2 (germline): LGHNA, YNFKEQ. The V segment lost 4 bases and the J segment 6 bases; nucleotides outside the gene matches: 4. This CDR3 spans 15 amino acids. CDR3 protein: CASSPPSGGANEQFF. The CDR3 nucleotides are TGTGCCAGCAGCCCCCCTAGCGGGGGGGCCAATGAGCAGTTCTTC.